The 7 T cell receptor beta chains in this list originate from one sample, sequenced in a study of cytomegalovirus exposure and HLA in healthy donors (TCRdb year 2017). The library was obtained by the immunoSEQ multiplex PCR assay. Here the immuneACCESS table is served through TCRdb, limited to in-frame sequences with V and J called. Missing clones are a known gap in these copies; in checked studies unresolved V genes cover under half, and the rest lacks a known reason. The sample yields about 200,000 clones; roughly 81% were counted once. The ten largest clones take up 1% to 1.5% of the sample. Sample: PBMCs. The source of these receptors is a woman in her 30s in good health and CMV-seronegative.

This sequence joins TRBV18 and TRBJ2-7; a weak D match, TRBD1 (5 bases). V was cut by 0 bases and J by 7 bases, with 16 bases left in between. The CDR3 is 15 amino acids. Per germline, CDR1 KGHSH and CDR2 LQKENI. This CDR3 is CASSPPTQGHWEQYF. CDR3 in DNA: TGTGCCAGCTCACCACCAACGCAGGGCCATTGGGAGCAGTACTTC.

V is TRBV5-1 and J is TRBJ1-1; the D is unclear. V gave up 3 bases and J gave up 2 bases, with 11 bases separating them. CDR1 is SGHRS, CDR2 YFSETQ, per germline. The CDR3 is 14 amino acids. CDR3 sequence: CASSSDFFNTEAFF. The DNA of the CDR3 is TGCGCCAGCAGCTCTGACTTCTTTAACACTGAAGCTTTCTTT.

This chain connects TRBV9 to TRBJ1-2, with a weak D call TRBD1 (5 bases). The ends were cut back, 3 bases at V and 3 bases at J, with 15 bases in the middle. Looked up from germline, CDR1 is SGDLS and CDR2 is YYNGEE. The CDR3 runs to 15 residues. The CDR3 loop is CASSAVGRVHYGYTF. CDR3 in DNA: TGTGCCAGCAGCGCAGTCGGCAGGGTCCACTATGGCTACACCTTC.

This chain uses TRBV6-5 with TRBJ1-1; D unclear. Germline lookup yields CDR1 MNHEY and CDR2 SVGAGI. There are 11 residues in the CDR3. Trimming stripped 6 bases from V and 10 bases from J, with 12 bases between. The DNA of the CDR3 is TGTGCCAGCAGAACTCCCTTGCGAGCTTTCTTT. Amino acids: CASRTPLRAFF.

The CDR3 region has the DNA TGTGCCAGTATCCCTACACAGGGGAACACTGAAGCTTTCTTT. This translates into CASIPTQGNTEAFF. The chain combines TRBV19 with TRBJ1-1, with D possibly being TRBD1 (6 bases). Trimming left V 7 bases short and J 1 base short, with 13 bases between. Looked up from germline, CDR1 is LNHDA and CDR2 is SQIVND (reference sequence). This CDR3 has 14 amino acids.

The gene calls are TRBV10-1 and TRBJ2-7; 7 nucleotides line up with TRBD2. The CDR3 has 15 residues. CDR1 WNHNN and CDR2 SYGVQD come from the germline V gene (reference sequence). The V and J ends lost 2 bases and 0 bases, in that order; junction bases with no gene match: 4. CDR3 protein: CASSERASGSYEQYF. DNA of the CDR3: TGCGCCAGCAGTGAGAGGGCTAGCGGCTCCTACGAGCAGTACTTC.

The rearrangement joins TRBV7-8 to TRBJ2-7; D is perhaps TRBD1 (6 bases). Germline values: CDR1 SGHVS, CDR2 FQNEAQ. The length of the CDR3 is 15 residues. V was cut by 5 bases and J by 3 bases, with 17 bases left in between. The CDR3 region is CASSAVGGTNYEQYF. The DNA of the CDR3 is TGTGCCAGCAGCGCTGTTGGTGGGACAAACTACGAGCAGTACTTC.